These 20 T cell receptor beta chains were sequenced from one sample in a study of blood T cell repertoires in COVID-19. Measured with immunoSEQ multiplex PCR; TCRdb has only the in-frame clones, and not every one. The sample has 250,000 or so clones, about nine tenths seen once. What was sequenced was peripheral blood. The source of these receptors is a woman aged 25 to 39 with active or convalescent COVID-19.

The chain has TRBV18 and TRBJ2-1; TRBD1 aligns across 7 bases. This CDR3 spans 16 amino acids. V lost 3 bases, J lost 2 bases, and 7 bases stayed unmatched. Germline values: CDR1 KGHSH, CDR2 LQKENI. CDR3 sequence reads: CASSPAQGSTYNEQFF. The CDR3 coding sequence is TGTGCCAGCTCACCGGCACAGGGGAGTACCTACAATGAGCAGTTCTTC.

The CDR3 protein is CASSVGTGTLSEQYF. CDR3 bases: TGTGCCAGCAGCGTCGGGACAGGGACCCTATCCGAGCAGTACTTC. The chain uses TRBV9 and TRBJ2-7; 9 nucleotides match TRBD1. Unmatched junction bases numbered 9, after V lost 2 bases and J lost 6 bases. This CDR3 spans 15 amino acids. Germline CDR1 SGDLS, CDR2 YYNGEE.

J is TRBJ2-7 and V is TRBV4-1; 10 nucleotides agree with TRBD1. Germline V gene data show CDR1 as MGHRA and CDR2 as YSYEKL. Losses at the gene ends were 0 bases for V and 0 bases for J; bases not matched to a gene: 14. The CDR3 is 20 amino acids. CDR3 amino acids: CASSQEFAGQGSPLSYEQYF. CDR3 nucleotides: TGCGCCAGCAGCCAAGAGTTTGCGGGACAGGGGAGTCCCCTCTCCTACGAGCAGTACTTC.

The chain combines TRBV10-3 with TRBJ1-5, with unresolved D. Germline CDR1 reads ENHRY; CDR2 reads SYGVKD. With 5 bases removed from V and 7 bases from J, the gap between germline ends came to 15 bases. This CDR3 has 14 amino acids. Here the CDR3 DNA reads TGTGCCATCAGTTCTGGAGAGGGTGGGCAGCCCCAGCATTTT. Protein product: CAISSGEGGQPQHF.

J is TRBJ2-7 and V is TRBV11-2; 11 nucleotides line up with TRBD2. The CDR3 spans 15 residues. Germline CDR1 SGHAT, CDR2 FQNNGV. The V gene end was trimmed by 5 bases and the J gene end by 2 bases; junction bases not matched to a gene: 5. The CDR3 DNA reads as TGTGCCAGCAGCGGGGGGACTAGCGGAGCCTACGAGCAGTACTTC. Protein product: CASSGGTSGAYEQYF.

As DNA, the CDR3 is TGTGCCAGCAGTTACCCCAGCGGGGGGTACTACGAGCAGTACTTC. Protein: CASSYPSGGYYEQYF. The rearrangement uses TRBV6-5 and TRBJ2-7; 9 nucleotides align to TRBD2. J was trimmed by 3 bases and V by 2 bases; bases with no gene match: 5. Per the germline V gene, CDR1 is MNHEY and CDR2 is SVGAGI. The CDR3 extends over 15 amino acids.

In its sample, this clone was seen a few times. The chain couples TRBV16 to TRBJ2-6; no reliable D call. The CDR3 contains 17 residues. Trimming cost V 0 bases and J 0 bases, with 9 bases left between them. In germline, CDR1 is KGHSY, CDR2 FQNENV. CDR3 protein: CASSQSRVPSGANVLTF. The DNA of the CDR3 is TGTGCCAGCAGCCAATCTCGGGTACCCTCTGGGGCCAACGTCCTGACTTTC.

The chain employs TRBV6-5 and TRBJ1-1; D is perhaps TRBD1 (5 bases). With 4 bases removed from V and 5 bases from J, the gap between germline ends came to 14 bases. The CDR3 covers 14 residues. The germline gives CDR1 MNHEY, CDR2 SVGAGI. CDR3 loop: CASSLSGGRTEAFF. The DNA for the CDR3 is TGTGCCAGCAGTTTGTCCGGGGGGAGGACTGAAGCTTTCTTT.

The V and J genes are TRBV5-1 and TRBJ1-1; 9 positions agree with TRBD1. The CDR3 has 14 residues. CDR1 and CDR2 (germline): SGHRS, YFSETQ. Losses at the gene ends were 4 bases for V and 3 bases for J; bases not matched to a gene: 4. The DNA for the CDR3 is TGCGCCAGCAGCGGGGGACAGGGCTACACTGAAGCTTTCTTT. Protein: CASSGGQGYTEAFF. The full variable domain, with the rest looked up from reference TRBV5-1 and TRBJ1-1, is KAGVTQTPRYLIKTRGQQVTLSCSPISGHRSVSWYQQTPGQGLQFLFEYFSETQRNKGNFPGRFSGRQFSNSRSEMNVSTLELGDSALYLCASSGGQGYTEAFFGQGTRLTVV.

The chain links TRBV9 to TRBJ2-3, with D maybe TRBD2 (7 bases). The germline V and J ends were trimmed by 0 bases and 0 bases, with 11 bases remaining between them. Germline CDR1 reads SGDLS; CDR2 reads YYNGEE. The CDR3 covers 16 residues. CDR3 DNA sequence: TGTGCCAGCAGCGTAGGTCGGGGGGCTAGCACAGATACGCAGTATTTT. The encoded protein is CASSVGRGASTDTQYF. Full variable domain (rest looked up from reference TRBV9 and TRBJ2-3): DSGVTQTPKHLITATGQRVTLRCSPRSGDLSVYWYQQSLDQGLQFLIQYYNGEERAKGNILERFSAQQFPDLHSELNLSSLELGDSALYFCASSVGRGASTDTQYFGPGTRLTVL.

Written as DNA, the CDR3 is TGTGCCAGCAGCTTGTTCGGACAGGGTGTCACCGATGAGCAGTTCTTC. As protein: CASSLFGQGVTDEQFF. J is TRBJ2-1 and V is TRBV5-6; 8 bases line up with TRBD1. V trimming: 1 base; J trimming: 8 bases; junction bases outside the gene matches: 11. The CDR3 spans 16 residues. CDR1 is SGHDT, CDR2 YYEEEE, per germline. The full variable domain, rest sourced from reference TRBV5-6 and TRBJ2-1, is DAGVTQSPTHLIKTRGQQVTLRCSPKSGHDTVSWYQQALGQGPQFIFQYYEEEERQRGNFPDRFSGHQFPNYSSELNVNALLLGDSALYLCASSLFGQGVTDEQFFGPGTRLTVL.

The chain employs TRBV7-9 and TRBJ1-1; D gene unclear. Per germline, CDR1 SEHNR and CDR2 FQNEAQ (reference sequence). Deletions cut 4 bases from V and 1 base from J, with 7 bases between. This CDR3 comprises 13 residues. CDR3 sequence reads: CASSSLPNTEAFF. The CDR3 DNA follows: TGTGCCAGCAGCTCACTGCCGAACACTGAAGCTTTCTTT.

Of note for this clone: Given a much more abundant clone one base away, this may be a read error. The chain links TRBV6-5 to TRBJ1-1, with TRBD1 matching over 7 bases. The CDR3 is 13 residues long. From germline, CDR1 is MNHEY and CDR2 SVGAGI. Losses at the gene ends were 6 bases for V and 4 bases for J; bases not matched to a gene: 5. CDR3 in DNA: TGTGCCAGCAGCCTGACAGGGACCACTGAAGCTTTCTTT. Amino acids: CASSLTGTTEAFF.

In nucleotides, the CDR3 is TGTGCCTGGAGTGTAGGGGGGGCTAATGAGCAGTTCTTC. As protein: CAWSVGGANEQFF. The chain uses TRBV30 and TRBJ2-1; possible D gene TRBD2, 7 bases. CDR3 length: 13 amino acids. CDR1 and CDR2 from the germline V gene are GTSNPN and SVGIG (reference sequence). Trimming pared 0 bases from V and 7 bases from J, leaving 10 bases between.

The CDR3 bases are TGTGCCAGCAGTCACAGGGGGCGGGAGACCCAGTACTTC. Translating gives CASSHRGRETQYF. V and J are TRBV6-2 or TRBV6-3 and TRBJ2-5; 9 bases align to TRBD1. CDR1 and CDR2 from the germline V gene are MNHEY and SVGEGT. This CDR3 is built from 13 residues. Losses at the gene ends were 5 bases for V and 5 bases for J; bases not matched to a gene: 3.

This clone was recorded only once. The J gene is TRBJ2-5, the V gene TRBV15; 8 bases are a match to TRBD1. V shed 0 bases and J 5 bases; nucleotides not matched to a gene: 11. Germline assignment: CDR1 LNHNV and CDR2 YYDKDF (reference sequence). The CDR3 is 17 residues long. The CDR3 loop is CATSRDRLQGARETQYF. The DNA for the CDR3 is TGTGCCACCAGCAGAGATAGGCTCCAGGGGGCGCGGGAGACCCAGTACTTC. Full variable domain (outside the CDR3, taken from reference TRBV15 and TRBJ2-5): DAMVIQNPRYQVTQFGKPVTLSCSQTLNHNVMYWYQQKSSQAPKLLFHYYDKDFNNEADTPDNFQSRRPNTSFCFLDIRSPGLGDTAMYLCATSRDRLQGARETQYFGPGTRLLVL.

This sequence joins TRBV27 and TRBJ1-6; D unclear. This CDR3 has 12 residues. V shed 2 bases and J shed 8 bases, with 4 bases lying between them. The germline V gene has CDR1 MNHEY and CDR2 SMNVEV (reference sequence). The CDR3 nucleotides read TGTGCCAGCAGTTTACGCGATTCACCCCTCCACTTT. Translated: CASSLRDSPLHF.

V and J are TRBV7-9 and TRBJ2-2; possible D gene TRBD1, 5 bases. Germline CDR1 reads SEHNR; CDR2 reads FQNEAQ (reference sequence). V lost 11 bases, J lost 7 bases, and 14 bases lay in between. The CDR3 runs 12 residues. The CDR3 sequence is CAYRIGVGELFF. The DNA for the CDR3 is TGTGCCTACAGGATCGGAGTCGGGGAGCTGTTTTTT.

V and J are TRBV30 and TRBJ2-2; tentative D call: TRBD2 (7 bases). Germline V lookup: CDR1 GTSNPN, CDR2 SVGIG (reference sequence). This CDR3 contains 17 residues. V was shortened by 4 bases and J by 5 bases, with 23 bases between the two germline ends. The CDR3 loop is CAWNQRRGRGWTGELFF. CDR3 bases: TGTGCCTGGAACCAAAGGAGGGGGAGGGGTTGGACCGGGGAGCTGTTTTTT.

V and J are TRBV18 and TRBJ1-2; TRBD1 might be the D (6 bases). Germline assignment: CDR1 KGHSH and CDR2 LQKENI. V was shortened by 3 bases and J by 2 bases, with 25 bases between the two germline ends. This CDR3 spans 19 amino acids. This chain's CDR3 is CASSPPLKGGGATNYGYTF. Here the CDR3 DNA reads TGTGCCAGCTCACCCCCTCTTAAGGGAGGGGGAGCTACCAACTATGGCTACACCTTC. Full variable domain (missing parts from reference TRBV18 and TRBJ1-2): NAGVMQNPRHLVRRRGQEARLRCSPMKGHSHVYWYRQLPEEGLKFMVYLQKENIIDESGMPKERFSAEFPKEGPSILRIQQVVRGDSAAYFCASSPPLKGGGATNYGYTFGSGTRLTVV.